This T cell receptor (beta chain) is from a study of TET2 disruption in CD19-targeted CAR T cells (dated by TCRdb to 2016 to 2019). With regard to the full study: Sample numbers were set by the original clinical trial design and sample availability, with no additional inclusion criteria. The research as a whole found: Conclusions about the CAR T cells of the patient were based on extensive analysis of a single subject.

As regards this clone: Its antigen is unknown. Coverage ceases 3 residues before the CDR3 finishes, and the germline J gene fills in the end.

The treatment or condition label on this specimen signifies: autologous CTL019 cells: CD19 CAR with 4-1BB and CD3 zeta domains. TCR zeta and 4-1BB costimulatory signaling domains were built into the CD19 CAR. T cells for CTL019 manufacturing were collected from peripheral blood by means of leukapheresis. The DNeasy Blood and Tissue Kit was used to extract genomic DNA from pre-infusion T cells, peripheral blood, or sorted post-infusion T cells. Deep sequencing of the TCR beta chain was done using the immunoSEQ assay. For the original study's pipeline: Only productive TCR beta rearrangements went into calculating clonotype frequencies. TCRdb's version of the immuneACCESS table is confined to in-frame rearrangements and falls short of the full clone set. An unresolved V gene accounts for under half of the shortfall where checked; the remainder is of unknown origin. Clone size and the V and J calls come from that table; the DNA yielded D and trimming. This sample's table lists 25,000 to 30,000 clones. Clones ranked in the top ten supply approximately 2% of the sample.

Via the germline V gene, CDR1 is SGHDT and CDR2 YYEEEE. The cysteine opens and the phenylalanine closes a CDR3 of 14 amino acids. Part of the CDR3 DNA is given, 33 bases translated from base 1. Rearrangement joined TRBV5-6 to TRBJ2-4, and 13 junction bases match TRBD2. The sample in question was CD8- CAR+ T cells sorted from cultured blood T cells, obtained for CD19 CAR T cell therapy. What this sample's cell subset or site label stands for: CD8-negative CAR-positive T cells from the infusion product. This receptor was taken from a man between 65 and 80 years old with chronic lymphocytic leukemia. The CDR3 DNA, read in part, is TGTGCCAGCAGCCGAGGGACTAGCGGGAAGACT. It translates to CASSRGTSGKT. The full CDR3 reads CASSRGTSGKTQYF. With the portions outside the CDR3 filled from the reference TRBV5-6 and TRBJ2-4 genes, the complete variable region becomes DAGVTQSPTHLIKTRGQQVTLRCSPKSGHDTVSWYQQALGQGPQFIFQYYEEEERQRGNFPDRFSGHQFPNYSSELNVNALLLGDSALYLCASSRGTSGKTQYFGAGTRLSVL.